Presented here are 8 T cell receptor beta chains from one specimen sequenced in a study of vaccination effects on CD4 cells after COVID-19. Clones were sequenced by immunoSEQ multiplex PCR, and TCRdb holds only the in-frame ones, with some missing. The top ten hold around 0.94% of the sample, which has 65,000 to 70,000 clones, around four fifths seen once. Their recognized antigens are unknown. Antigen-specific CD4+ T cells were expanded (with viral peptide pools) by the ViraFEST assay ahead of sequencing. Culturing for ten to eleven days preceded CD4+ T cell isolation. Participants each got two BNT162b2 or mRNA-1273 vaccine doses. This material consisted of CD4+ T cells from PBMCs cultured with HCoV-OC43 spike peptides, taken after COVID-19 vaccination. Subset specified: HCoV-OC43 spike overlapping peptide pool stimulation. All receptors derive from a human donor who received a COVID-19 vaccine.

V and J are TRBV6-5 and TRBJ2-3, with 8 bases that match TRBD1. Germline CDR1 and CDR2: MNHEY and SVGAGI. V trimming: 2 bases; J trimming: 1 base; junction bases outside the gene matches: 5. The CDR3 runs to 16 residues. CDR3 sequence: CASSYRRGQGTDTQYF. CDR3 in DNA: TGTGCCAGCAGTTACCGCAGGGGGCAGGGCACAGATACGCAGTATTTT.

The chain couples TRBV6-5 to TRBJ1-2; TRBD1 is a possible D gene (6 bases). Germline V gene sequence: CDR1 MNHEY, CDR2 SVGAGI. V lost 6 bases and J 6 bases, leaving 20 bases between the germline ends. The CDR3 contains 15 residues. The DNA of the CDR3 is TGTGCCAGCAGCCCCTCAGGGGCGCGGGTAGATGGCTACACCTTC. It codes for CASSPSGARVDGYTF.

The CDR3 DNA reads TGTGCCAGCAGCTTAGGGACAGGGGATACTGAAGCTTTCTTT. Protein: CASSLGTGDTEAFF. V is TRBV7-6 and J is TRBJ1-1; TRBD1 matches at 9 bases. The trim removed 1 base at V and 5 bases at J, leaving 2 bases unmatched. This CDR3 comprises 14 residues. Germline CDR1 SGHVS, CDR2 FNYEAQ.

CDR3 bases: TGTGCCAGCAGCTTAGCCGGCGGGAACACTGAAGCTTTCTTT. Translated, it gives CASSLAGGNTEAFF. The genes are TRBV7-2 and TRBJ1-1; no clear D gene. CDR1 is SGHTA and CDR2 is FQGNSA in the germline V gene. Trimming shortened V by 0 bases and J by 1 base, and 6 bases separated the two germline ends. This CDR3 comprises 14 residues.

This chain connects TRBV30 to TRBJ1-2, with D possibly being TRBD1 (6 bases). CDR1 is GTSNPN, CDR2 SVGIG, per germline (reference sequence). V was trimmed by 4 bases and J by 2 bases, leaving 14 bases between them. The CDR3 is 14 amino acids. CDR3 sequence (DNA): TGTGCCTGGACCCTAACCCAGGGGAACTATGGCTACACCTTC. Residues: CAWTLTQGNYGYTF. Full variable domain (rest looked up from reference TRBV30 and TRBJ1-2): SQTIHQWPATLVQPVGSPLSLECTVEGTSNPNLYWYRQAAGRGLQLLFYSVGIGQISSEVPQNLSASRPQDRQFILSSKKLLLSDSGFYLCAWTLTQGNYGYTFGSGTRLTVV.

A single count supports this clone. The V and J genes are TRBV9 and TRBJ2-3; no clear D. Trimming removed 0 bases at V and 4 bases at J, with 12 bases between. Germline assignment: CDR1 SGDLS and CDR2 YYNGEE. This CDR3 is built from 15 residues. CDR3 coding DNA: TGTGCCAGCAGCGTAGAACCCCAAAGCCCAGATACGCAGTATTTT. This gives the protein CASSVEPQSPDTQYF.

The chain couples TRBV7-9 to TRBJ2-6; the D is unclear. This CDR3 spans 14 amino acids. Trimming stripped 3 bases from V and 3 bases from J, with 6 bases between. CDR1 SEHNR and CDR2 FQNEAQ come from the germline V gene (reference sequence). The CDR3 DNA reads as TGTGCCAGCAGCTTTGAGGTTGGGGCCAACGTCCTGACTTTC. Amino acids: CASSFEVGANVLTF.

The V call is TRBV10-3, the J call TRBJ2-7, with 7 bases matching TRBD1. Germline-derived CDR1 and CDR2 are ENHRY and SYGVKD. The CDR3 contains 12 residues. V was clipped by 5 bases and J by 4 bases; unmatched bases: 2. The CDR3 spells CAISKQGYEQYV. CDR3 in DNA: TGTGCCATCAGTAAACAGGGGTACGAGCAGTACGTC.